Each of the 23 T cell receptor beta chains below was sequenced from the same sample in a study of T cells in Graves' hyperthyroidism and ophthalmopathy. TCR beta CDR3 region amplification was performed from RNA transcripts. Primed by the HTBI set, a first-round RT-PCR was run on the TCR CDR3. TCRdb independently ran MiXCR on the multiplex PCR reads; one entry per CDR3 protein. The sample holds some 620,000 distinct CDR3 sequences, around 15% seen once. Sequencing was done on a sample of blood. The receptors come from a young woman with Graves' hyperthyroidism.

This clonotype was picked up a small number of times. The rearrangement uses TRBV15 and TRBJ2-7; perhaps TRBD2 as D (6 bases). CDR3 length: 15 amino acids. V lost 3 bases to trimming and J lost 5 bases, with 17 bases between them. The V gene's germline CDR1 is LNHNV and CDR2 YYDKDF (reference sequence). The CDR3 DNA is TGTGCCACCAGCAGGGAAAAGACTAGTTCGCACGAGCAGTACTTC. It is translated as CATSREKTSSHEQYF. The full variable domain, in which reference TRBV15 and TRBJ2-7 provide the parts outside the CDR3, is DAMVIQNPRYQVTQFGKPVTLSCSQTLNHNVMYWYQQKSSQAPKLLFHYYDKDFNNEADTPDNFQSRRPNTSFCFLDIRSPGLGDTAMYLCATSREKTSSHEQYFGPGTRLTVT.

V and J are TRBV20-1 and TRBJ2-1; 8 nucleotides line up with TRBD1. The CDR3 spans 15 residues. J was trimmed by 10 bases and V by 0 bases; bases with no gene match: 11. The germline V gene has CDR1 DFQATT and CDR2 SNEGSKA (reference sequence). The CDR3, as DNA: TGCAGTGCTAGAGACCCATCGGACAGGGCGGGGGAGCAGTTCTTC. It translates to CSARDPSDRAGEQFF.

At least ten counts were recorded for this clonotype. The chain recombines TRBV2 with TRBJ1-2; possibly TRBD1 for D (6 bases). Trimming shortened V by 4 bases and J by 3 bases, and 9 bases separated the two germline ends. The CDR3 has 13 amino acids. The germline V gene has CDR1 SNHLY and CDR2 FYNNEI. The CDR3 spells CASSVNRDYGYTF. The CDR3 DNA is TGTGCCAGCAGTGTAAACAGGGACTATGGCTACACCTTC.

The table lists this clonotype with a few counts. This chain uses TRBV28 with TRBJ2-7; maybe TRBD2 (6 bases). Germline assignment: CDR1 MDHEN and CDR2 SYDVKM. The CDR3 is made up of 17 amino acids. Between the trimmed V and J ends, which lost 4 bases and 4 bases, there was a span of 23 bases. The CDR3 bases are TGTGCCAGCAGTTCCGCAACCGGGGGAATTCGTCGATACGAGCAGTACTTC. Translation: CASSSATGGIRRYEQYF.

This clonotype occurred many times. The rearrangement uses TRBV13 and TRBJ2-1; tentative D call: TRBD2 (6 bases). Trimming shortened V by 1 base and J by 5 bases, and 9 bases separated the two germline ends. Germline CDR1 and CDR2: PRHDT and FYEKMQ (reference sequence). The length of the CDR3 is 14 residues. The CDR3 sequence is CASSLAGENNEQFF. The CDR3 bases are TGTGCCAGCAGCTTAGCGGGGGAGAACAATGAGCAGTTCTTC.

This clonotype was recorded many times. The chain employs TRBV3-1 and TRBJ2-1; D tentatively fits TRBD1 or TRBD2 (5 bases each). The CDR3 covers 13 residues. Trimming removed 4 bases from V and 6 bases from J, with 10 bases in between. Germline assignment: CDR1 LGHDT and CDR2 YNNKEL (reference sequence). CDR3 loop: CASSLGTFNEQFF. The CDR3 DNA sequence: TGTGCCAGCAGCCTCGGGACGTTCAATGAGCAGTTCTTC.

This clonotype was detected ten times or more. The V call is TRBV7-2, the J call TRBJ2-3, with 13 bases aligning to TRBD2. V lost 4 bases to trimming and J lost 2 bases; unmatched junction nucleotides: 12. The CDR3 is made up of 19 amino acids. Germline V lookup: CDR1 SGHTA, CDR2 FQGNSA. The CDR3 sequence is CASSWRLAGGNYFTDTQYF. The CDR3, as DNA: TGTGCCAGCAGCTGGCGACTAGCGGGAGGCAACTACTTCACAGATACGCAGTATTTT.

This clonotype was seen a handful of times. V and J are TRBV5-1 and TRBJ2-7; D gene ambiguous. Germline V CDR1 and CDR2: SGHRS, YFSETQ. The CDR3 loop spans 13 amino acids. The V gene lost 4 bases and the J gene lost 3 bases, with 11 bases spanning the gap. The CDR3, as DNA: TGCGCCAGCAGCACGACCAACAACTACGAGCAGTACTTC. Translation gives CASSTTNNYEQYF.

A word on this clonotype: A read error is possible here, since a much larger clone lies one base away. This chain uses TRBV7-8 with TRBJ1-1; D unresolved. The CDR3 covers 12 residues. In germline, CDR1 is SGHVS, CDR2 FQNEAQ. The chain's CDR3 is CASSPPGTVAFF. The DNA of the CDR3 is TGTGCCAGCAGCCCGCCTGGCACTGTAGCTTTCTTT.

The table lists this clonotype with many counts. CDR3 residues: CASSWGTGDGYTF. The CDR3 nucleotides are TGCGCCAGCAGCTGGGGGACAGGTGATGGCTACACCTTC. The chain is built from TRBV5-1 and TRBJ1-2, with 8 bases fitting TRBD1. The V and J ends lost 3 bases and 6 bases, in that order; junction bases with no gene match: 4. Germline V lookup: CDR1 SGHRS, CDR2 YFSETQ. The CDR3 sequence is 13 residues long. Based on the CDR3 plus reference TRBV5-1 and TRBJ1-2, the full variable domain is KAGVTQTPRYLIKTRGQQVTLSCSPISGHRSVSWYQQTPGQGLQFLFEYFSETQRNKGNFPGRFSGRQFSNSRSEMNVSTLELGDSALYLCASSWGTGDGYTFGSGTRLTVV.

In this sample, this clonotype turned up many times. The genes are TRBV7-8 and TRBJ2-5; D ambiguous. This CDR3 has 14 residues. Germline V gene data show CDR1 as SGHVS and CDR2 as FQNEAQ. Between the trimmed V and J ends, which lost 3 bases and 2 bases, there was a span of 10 bases. The CDR3 DNA sequence: TGTGCCAGCAGCTTCGGCCGGCAACAAGAGACCCAGTACTTC. This codes for CASSFGRQQETQYF.

The chain combines TRBV5-1 with TRBJ2-7; no reliable D call. CDR3 length: 14 residues. Trimming took off 0 bases at V and 2 bases at J, with 9 bases between the two ends. Germline CDR1 is SGHRS and CDR2 is YFSETQ. In nucleotides, the CDR3 is TGCGCCAGCAGCTTGGAGGAACGGGCCTACGAGCAGTACTTC. It codes for CASSLEERAYEQYF.

This clonotype was found many times. V usage is TRBV19 and J usage is TRBJ2-7; 7 nucleotides match TRBD2. The CDR3 has 12 amino acids. Germline V CDR1 and CDR2: LNHDA, SQIVND (reference sequence). The V segment lost 4 bases and the J segment 5 bases; nucleotides outside the gene matches: 2. CDR3 sequence reads: CASSSAGDEQYF. CDR3 in DNA: TGTGCCAGTAGTAGCGCGGGAGACGAGCAGTACTTC.

At least ten counts were recorded for this clonotype. The rearrangement links TRBV2 to TRBJ2-1, with TRBD1 matching 7 bases. The CDR3 sequence is 14 residues long. Per germline, CDR1 SNHLY and CDR2 FYNNEI. J lost 8 bases, V lost 3 bases, and 7 bases had no gene match. CDR3 protein: CASSDLTGVDEQFF. The CDR3 region has the DNA TGTGCCAGCAGTGATCTTACAGGGGTAGATGAGCAGTTCTTC. The whole variable domain, filled in from reference TRBV2 and TRBJ2-1, reads EPEVTQTPSHQVTQMGQEVILRCVPISNHLYFYWYRQILGQKVEFLVSFYNNEISEKSEIFDDQFSVERPDGSNFTLKIRSTKLEDSAMYFCASSDLTGVDEQFFGPGTRLTVL.

The chain recombines TRBV10-3 with TRBJ2-6; TRBD1 aligns across 7 bases. Germline CDR1 ENHRY, CDR2 SYGVKD. This CDR3 region has 15 residues. V trimming: 4 bases; J trimming: 4 bases; junction bases outside the gene matches: 4. CDR3 sequence reads: CAISGTGSGANVLTF. The DNA for the CDR3 is TGTGCCATCAGTGGGACAGGTTCCGGGGCCAACGTCCTGACTTTC.

Note on this clonotype: Given a much more abundant clone one base away, this may be a read error. CDR3 region: CANRRSSYEQYF. The CDR3 coding sequence is TGTGCCAACAGGAGAAGCTCCTACGAGCAGTACTTC. The genes are TRBV6-1 and TRBJ2-7; D possibly corresponds to TRBD1 (5 bases). V dropped 10 bases and J dropped 0 bases, with 10 bases sitting between them. The CDR3 has 12 residues. CDR1 is MNHNS and CDR2 is SASEGT in the germline V gene.

Details on this clonotype: One end of the junction fails to match germline, which may point to a read error. Here the CDR3 DNA reads TGTGCCAGCAGCTTTGGGGCGGGAGACCCCCCGCACTTC. Translated: CASSFGAGDPPHF. V gene TRBV7-3 combines with J gene TRBJ2-5, with 7 bases identical to TRBD2. The CDR3 runs to 13 residues. Per the germline V gene, CDR1 is SGHTA and CDR2 is FQGTGA.

This clonotype occurred a few times. The CDR3 loop reads CASSQDSHWSYEQYF. The CDR3 nucleotides are TGCGCCAGCAGCCAAGACAGCCACTGGTCCTACGAGCAGTACTTC. The chain combines TRBV4-3 with TRBJ2-7; D unclear. Trimming pared 0 bases from V and 1 base from J, leaving 10 bases between. Per germline, CDR1 LGHNA and CDR2 YSLEER. This CDR3 region has 15 residues.

The rearrangement joins TRBV5-1 to TRBJ2-1; D not resolved. CDR1 and CDR2 from the germline V gene are SGHRS and YFSETQ. Trimming took 2 bases from V and 7 from J, leaving 7 bases between them. The CDR3 runs to 12 residues. The CDR3 here is CASSFRLNEQFF. In nucleotides, the CDR3 is TGCGCCAGCAGCTTCCGGTTGAATGAGCAGTTCTTC. Full variable domain (remainder filled in from reference TRBV5-1 and TRBJ2-1): KAGVTQTPRYLIKTRGQQVTLSCSPISGHRSVSWYQQTPGQGLQFLFEYFSETQRNKGNFPGRFSGRQFSNSRSEMNVSTLELGDSALYLCASSFRLNEQFFGPGTRLTVL.

V usage is TRBV4-2 and J usage is TRBJ2-7, with 7 bases that match TRBD2. The V gene's germline CDR1 is LGHNA and CDR2 YNFKEQ. The CDR3 extends over 15 amino acids. V was pared by 2 bases and J by 3 bases, with 7 bases of the junction left unmatched. The CDR3 DNA reads as TGTGCCAGCAGCCAAAGTGTGCGGGAGTTCTACGAGCAGTACTTC. Translated, it gives CASSQSVREFYEQYF.

V gene TRBV28 combines with J gene TRBJ2-7, with 7 bases identical to TRBD1. The CDR3 consists of 15 residues. After removal of 5 bases from V and 3 bases from J, the junction contained 10 bases not matched to a gene. Germline CDR1 reads MDHEN; CDR2 reads SYDVKM. Here the CDR3 DNA reads TGTGCCAGCAGTACCGTGACAGGGCCCCTCTACGAGCAGTACTTC. Translating it yields CASSTVTGPLYEQYF.

The chain combines TRBV6-5 with TRBJ1-1; D gene uncertain. The germline CDR1 and CDR2 sequences are MNHEY and SVGAGI. This CDR3 is built from 14 residues. Between the trimmed V and J ends, which lost 2 bases and 0 bases, there was a span of 7 bases. CDR3 region: CASSYGILNTEAFF. CDR3 DNA: TGTGCCAGCAGTTACGGGATTTTGAACACTGAAGCTTTCTTT.

In this sample, this clonotype turned up a few times. CDR3 in DNA: TGTGCCAGTATCGACAGTGGGGAGCCTGGCTACACCTTC. As protein: CASIDSGEPGYTF. This rearrangement joins TRBV19 to TRBJ1-2; tentatively, D is TRBD1 (5 bases). The germline V gene has CDR1 LNHDA and CDR2 SQIVND (reference sequence). The germline V and J ends were trimmed by 7 bases and 7 bases, with 16 bases remaining between them. This CDR3 is 13 amino acids long.